Below, one T cell receptor beta chain is given with its context. Its antigen is not identified. This sample stems from a study of T cell responses to AZD1222 COVID-19 vaccine. General study points: Donors were mostly white British, more females; clonal diversity possibly underestimated.

Profiling relied on immunoSEQ multiplex PCR, and the TCRdb table lists in-frame clones only, not all of them. This table has 150,000 to 180,000 clones, roughly nine tenths appearing once. The CDR3 spans 11 residues. In germline, CDR1 is DFQATT, CDR2 SNEGSKA (reference sequence). Trimming removed 6 bases from V and 7 bases from J, with 12 bases in between. The sequencing used peripheral blood, collected on day 0 of AZD1222 vaccination. This sequence was found in an adult in good health. The chain employs TRBV20-1 and TRBJ1-2, with D possibly matching TRBD1 (5 bases). This CDR3 is CSASRVGGYTF. CDR3 DNA: TGCAGTGCCAGCAGGGTTGGTGGCTACACCTTC.